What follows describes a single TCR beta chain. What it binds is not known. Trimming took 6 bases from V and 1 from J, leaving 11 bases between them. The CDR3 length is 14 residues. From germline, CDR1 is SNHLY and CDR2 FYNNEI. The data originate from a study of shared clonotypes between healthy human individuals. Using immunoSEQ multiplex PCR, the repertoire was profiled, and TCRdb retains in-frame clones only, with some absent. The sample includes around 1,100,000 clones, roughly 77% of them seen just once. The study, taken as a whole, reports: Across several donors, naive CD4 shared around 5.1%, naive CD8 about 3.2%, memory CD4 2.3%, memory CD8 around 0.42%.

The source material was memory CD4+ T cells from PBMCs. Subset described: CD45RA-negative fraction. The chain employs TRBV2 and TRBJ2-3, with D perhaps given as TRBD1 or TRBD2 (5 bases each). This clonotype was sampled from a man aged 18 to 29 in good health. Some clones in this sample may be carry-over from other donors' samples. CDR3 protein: CASRERGGTDTQYF. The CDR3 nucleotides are TGTGCCAGCAGGGAGAGGGGTGGCACAGATACGCAGTATTTT.